The clone carrying this T cell receptor (beta chain) has a handful of counts. Its specificity is not known. An end of the junction does not agree with germline; a read error may underlie this. According to the study, TCR beta libraries were built with iRepertoire HTBI primers and CDR3-region Arm-PCR. TCRdb reprocessed the multiplex PCR reads with MiXCR, giving one entry per CDR3 protein. In the table there are roughly 450,000 distinct CDR3 sequences, 23% of which are singletons. The data were taken from a study of regulatory T cells in long-lasting Graves disease. Points from the study as a whole: Persistent disease exhibited a predilection for TRBV28, TRBJ1-2 and TRBJ2-5. Lower TCR diversity was seen in persistent Graves' patients than in newly diagnosed ones.

Looked up from germline, CDR1 is SGHKS and CDR2 is YYEKEE (reference sequence). This CDR3 comprises 13 residues. Specified time point: persistent/refractory GD, antithyroid drugs over 5 years with positive TRAb. PBMC RNA served as the TCR library source. The chain employs TRBV5-5 and TRBJ1-2; TRBD1 aligns across 7 bases. The sample in question was peripheral blood mononuclear cells (PBMCs), obtained when the disease was refractory, from a patient treated with antithyroid drugs. This TCR was recovered from a female donor with Graves disease. The CDR3 reads CASSLAIRDSGQF. The CDR3 DNA reads TGTGCCAGCAGCTTGGCCATCAGGGACAGCGGTCAATTC.